This T cell receptor beta chain is drawn from a study of metastatic and nonmetastatic thyroid tumors. Study as a whole: The authors compared repertoires across blood and tumor or nodule tissue from malignant and benign thyroid patients.

Each patient came to thyroid surgery without any prior treatment (of any kind). This clone was detected many times. What it binds is not known. Study-wide points: According to reports, the diversity of TCR beta was significantly higher in malignant thyroid tumors than in benign nodules, and this held in both blood and tumor samples.

Per the original data handling: Researchers built a distant-metastasis classifier for papillary thyroid cancer that drew on CDR3 differences across clinicopathological groups. TCRdb re-called clones from the PCR reads using MiXCR. These V and J calls are TCRdb output, not the study's own analysis. Of roughly 13,000 clones listed, 27% are singletons. Looked up from germline, CDR1 is WSHSY and CDR2 is SAAADI. The CDR3 length is 15 residues. V shed 3 bases and J shed 6 bases, with 15 bases lying between them. This chain uses TRBV10-2 with TRBJ1-5, with D unresolved. This sequence was found in a female donor with papillary thyroid cancer or a benign thyroid nodule (not recorded which). Some clones in this sample may be carry-over from other donors' samples. Specimen: tumor tissue. The CDR3 coding sequence is TGCGCCAGCAGTGAACCGGGTACCTTGCCTCAGCCCCAGCATTTT. Translated, it gives CASSEPGTLPQPQHF.